Listed below are T cell receptor beta chains from one sample, sequenced in a study of technical replicates of blood from a handful of donors. Produced via immunoSEQ multiplex PCR; TCRdb's table is partial and in-frame only. The sample holds 75,000 to 90,000 clones; 95% to 97% are singletons and the top ten take approximately 0.3%. The sample taken for sequencing was T cells isolated from PBMCs. These receptors came from a human donor in good health. The CDR3 runs from the conserved cysteine through the conserved F or W. D genes are given only for firm matches.

CASSLAAGEEYEQYF | TRBJ2-7 | 15 | TRBV11-3 | TRBD2
CASSRAGRYNEQFF | TRBJ2-1 | 14 | TRBV28 | -
CSVLPAFRTGDLALSGEQYF | TRBJ2-7 | 20 | TRBV29-1 | TRBD1
CASSNVGAGVLNNEQFF | TRBJ2-1 | 17 | TRBV27 | TRBD2
CASRTGGAQHGYTF | TRBJ1-2 | 14 | TRBV2 | TRBD1
CATSRPPDGGYGYTF | TRBJ1-2 | 15 | TRBV15 | -
CASRDDRASYGYTF | TRBJ1-2 | 14 | TRBV2 | TRBD1
CASSPSGVSSYEQYF | TRBJ2-7 | 15 | TRBV9 | TRBD2
CATSSGPEKLFF | TRBJ1-4 | 12 | TRBV15 | -
CASSKALCGNYNEQFF | TRBJ2-1 | 16 | TRBV21-1 | -
CASSLVTGEQFF | TRBJ2-1 | 12 | TRBV28 | -
CASGTGVNTGELFF | TRBJ2-2 | 14 | TRBV6-5 | TRBD1
CASSPWTGANTEAFF | TRBJ1-1 | 15 | TRBV13 | TRBD1
CASSLFLAGGSGEQFF | TRBJ2-1 | 16 | TRBV7-9 | TRBD2
CASSQDPTGANTEAFF | TRBJ1-1 | 16 | TRBV4-2 | TRBD1
CASSYEAGSGKETQYF | TRBJ2-5 | 16 | TRBV6-6 | -
CASSFINYGYTF | TRBJ1-2 | 12 | TRBV7-6 | -
CASSIKVPSTEAFF | TRBJ1-1 | 14 | TRBV19 | -
CASSLTRTGGDGYTF | TRBJ1-2 | 15 | TRBV5-1 | TRBD1
CASSLYRDRVGEQYF | TRBJ2-7 | 15 | TRBV5-5 | TRBD1
CASSVEGDFNMNTEAFF | TRBJ1-1 | 17 | TRBV9 | -
CASSQERLPREQFF | TRBJ2-1 | 14 | TRBV14 | -
CASSPTQGPYGYTF | TRBJ1-2 | 14 | TRBV13 | -
CASSYRAQAEAFF | TRBJ1-1 | 13 | TRBV6-5 | -